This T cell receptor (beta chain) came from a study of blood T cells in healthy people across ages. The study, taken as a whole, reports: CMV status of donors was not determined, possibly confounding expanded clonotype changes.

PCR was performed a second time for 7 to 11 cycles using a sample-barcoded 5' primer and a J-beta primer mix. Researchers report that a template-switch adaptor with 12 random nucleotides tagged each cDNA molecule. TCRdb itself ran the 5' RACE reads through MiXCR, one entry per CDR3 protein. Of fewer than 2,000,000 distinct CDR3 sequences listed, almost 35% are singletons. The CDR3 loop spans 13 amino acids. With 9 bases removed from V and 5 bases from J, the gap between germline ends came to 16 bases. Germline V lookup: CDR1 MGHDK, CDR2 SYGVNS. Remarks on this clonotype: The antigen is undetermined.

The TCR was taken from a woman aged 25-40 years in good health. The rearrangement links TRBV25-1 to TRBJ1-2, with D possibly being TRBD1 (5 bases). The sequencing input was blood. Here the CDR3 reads CASVTGLWYGYTF. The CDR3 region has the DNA TGTGCCAGTGTCACAGGATTGTGGTATGGCTACACCTTC.